The 24 T cell receptor beta chains below come from one sample, sequenced in a study of shared clonotypes between healthy human individuals. Naive CD8 cells were CD45RO-negative, positively selected for CCR7, excluding terminally differentiated effector memory CD45RA+ cells. The method was immunoSEQ multiplex PCR; TCRdb's version includes in-frame clones alone and lacks a portion of them. The sample carries more than 600,000 clones, around 92% recorded once. What was sequenced was naive CD8+ T cells sorted from blood. These receptors all come from a man younger than 45 in good health.

The V and J genes are TRBV15 and TRBJ1-1, with D possibly being TRBD1 (5 bases). CDR3 length: 15 residues. CDR1 and CDR2 from the germline V gene are LNHNV and YYDKDF (reference sequence). Deletions cut 0 bases from V and 3 bases from J, with 11 bases between. The CDR3 region is CATSRDGGWDTEAFF. The CDR3 DNA is TGTGCCACCAGCAGAGATGGGGGTTGGGACACTGAAGCTTTCTTT.

The rearrangement joins TRBV5-1 to TRBJ2-2; tentative D call: TRBD1 (6 bases). The CDR3 is made up of 16 amino acids. V was shortened by 4 bases and J by 1 base, with 14 bases between the two germline ends. Germline CDR1 and CDR2: SGHRS and YFSETQ. As DNA, the CDR3 is TGCGCCAGCAGCCCCTGGGACATAAAGAACACCGGGGAGCTGTTTTTT. This codes for CASSPWDIKNTGELFF.

The rearrangement links TRBV30 to TRBJ2-1; unclear D gene. Germline CDR1 and CDR2: GTSNPN and SVGIG (reference sequence). This CDR3 is 11 amino acids long. Trimming cost V 6 bases and J 6 bases, with 9 bases left between them. The CDR3 protein is CACSLVNEQFF. In nucleotides, the CDR3 is TGTGCCTGCTCCCTTGTCAATGAGCAGTTCTTC.

This clone was found a few times. The CDR3 DNA reads TGTGCCAGCAGCTTGGTGGGGGGCTCTTGGGAAAAACTGTTTTTT. Translating it yields CASSLVGGSWEKLFF. V is TRBV5-6 and J is TRBJ1-4; D is perhaps TRBD1 (6 bases). This CDR3 spans 15 amino acids. The V and J ends lost 0 bases and 8 bases respectively, with 14 bases between them. The germline gives CDR1 SGHDT, CDR2 YYEEEE. Full variable domain (rest looked up from reference TRBV5-6 and TRBJ1-4): DAGVTQSPTHLIKTRGQQVTLRCSPKSGHDTVSWYQQALGQGPQFIFQYYEEEERQRGNFPDRFSGHQFPNYSSELNVNALLLGDSALYLCASSLVGGSWEKLFFGSGTQLSVL.

The rearrangement joins TRBV2 to TRBJ2-3; no clear D gene. CDR1 is SNHLY and CDR2 is FYNNEI in the germline V gene. V was shortened by 7 bases and J by 4 bases, with 15 bases between the two germline ends. This CDR3 contains 14 residues. This CDR3 reads CASMETTPPDTQYF. In nucleotides, the CDR3 is TGTGCCAGCATGGAAACTACCCCACCAGATACGCAGTATTTT.

This clone appeared a single time. The chain is built from TRBV19 and TRBJ2-3; 10 bases line up with TRBD2. The CDR3 runs 15 residues. Germline V gene lookup returns CDR1 LNHDA and CDR2 SQIVND (reference sequence). The V gene end was trimmed by 6 bases and the J gene end by 3 bases; junction bases not matched to a gene: 6. The CDR3 DNA sequence: TGTGCCAGTAGCCTACTAGCGGGAATGACAGATACGCAGTATTTT. It yields the protein CASSLLAGMTDTQYF.

The CDR3 is CASSSTPGAYEQYF. CDR3 nucleotides: TGTGCCAGCAGCTCAACACCGGGCGCCTACGAGCAGTACTTC. The chain recombines TRBV5-5 with TRBJ2-7; D uncertain. CDR3 length: 14 residues. The germline gives CDR1 SGHKS, CDR2 YYEKEE (reference sequence). Trimming shortened V by 3 bases and J by 2 bases, and 12 bases separated the two germline ends.

This rearrangement joins TRBV7-2 to TRBJ1-2; 8 nucleotides match TRBD1. This CDR3 spans 14 amino acids. CDR1 is SGHTA and CDR2 is FQGNSA in the germline V gene. The V gene end was trimmed by 6 bases and the J gene end by 5 bases; junction bases not matched to a gene: 8. The CDR3 protein is CASRPTGGRYGYTF. The CDR3 DNA reads as TGTGCCAGCAGACCCACAGGGGGTCGGTATGGCTACACCTTC.

The chain carries TRBV29-1 and TRBJ2-6; D remains ambiguous. The CDR3 has 13 residues. V was clipped by 2 bases and J by 0 bases, with 2 bases between them. Germline CDR1 SQVTM, CDR2 ANQGSEA. The CDR3 coding sequence is TGCAGCGTTGAAACCTCTGGGGCCAACGTCCTGACTTTC. Translated: CSVETSGANVLTF.

This clone has a single count. The rearrangement joins TRBV6-6 to TRBJ2-3, with TRBD1 identical over 10 bases. CDR3 size: 16 residues. The germline V gene encodes CDR1 MNHNY and CDR2 SVGAGI (reference sequence). J lost 6 bases, V lost 2 bases, and 8 bases had no gene match. The CDR3 region has the DNA TGTGCCAGCAGTTACCGGGACAGGGGTTTGGGGGATACGCAGTATTTT. It encodes CASSYRDRGLGDTQYF.

For this clone: The sample contains more than one DNA sequence encoding this CDR3. The chain joins TRBV9 to TRBJ2-3; 10 bases match TRBD2. Trimming at V came to 3 bases and at J to 2 bases, leaving 6 bases not matched to a gene. Germline CDR1 and CDR2: SGDLS and YYNGEE. The CDR3 spans 16 residues. For the CDR3, the DNA is TGTGCCAGCAGCGAAGGACTAGCGGAATCCACAGATACGCAGTATTTT. Translating it yields CASSEGLAESTDTQYF.

The chain employs TRBV7-2 and TRBJ2-1; maybe TRBD2 (7 bases). V was clipped by 2 bases and J by 3 bases, with 14 bases between them. The CDR3 runs 16 residues. From germline, CDR1 is SGHTA and CDR2 FQGNSA. In DNA form, the CDR3 reads TGTGCCAGCAGCTTACTGGGGGCGGGAGACTACAATGAGCAGTTCTTC. It encodes CASSLLGAGDYNEQFF.

The V gene is TRBV2, the J gene TRBJ2-5; TRBD1 or TRBD2 may be the D gene (6 bases each). Trimming took off 8 bases at V and 1 base at J, with 17 bases between the two ends. In germline, CDR1 is SNHLY, CDR2 FYNNEI. CDR3 size: 15 residues. Written as DNA, the CDR3 is TGTGCCAGCTCTGCCCTGGAGGGGGGCCAAGAGACCCAGTACTTC. Amino acid sequence: CASSALEGGQETQYF.

The V gene is TRBV11-2, the J gene TRBJ1-5, with TRBD1 matching 7 bases. The V gene end was trimmed by 5 bases and the J gene end by 2 bases; junction bases not matched to a gene: 6. The germline V gene encodes CDR1 SGHAT and CDR2 FQNNGV. The CDR3 consists of 15 residues. The DNA of the CDR3 is TGTGCCAGCAGCGATTCAGGGGGTGGCAATCAGCCCCAGCATTTT. It is translated as CASSDSGGGNQPQHF.

V is TRBV27 and J is TRBJ2-2; D perhaps matches TRBD2 (5 bases). Trimming removed 5 bases from V and 6 bases from J, with 7 bases in between. The germline V gene has CDR1 MNHEY and CDR2 SMNVEV (reference sequence). CDR3 length: 12 amino acids. CDR3: CASSIGAGELFF. Written as DNA, the CDR3 is TGTGCCAGCAGTATCGGGGCCGGGGAGCTGTTTTTT.

The chain has TRBV7-2 and TRBJ2-7; TRBD2 might be the D (6 bases). Germline V lookup: CDR1 SGHTA, CDR2 FQGNSA. There are 15 residues in the CDR3. V lost 3 bases to trimming and J lost 0 bases, with 12 bases between them. In DNA form, the CDR3 reads TGTGCCAGCAGCTTTTACCGGGGGAGCTCCTACGAGCAGTACTTC. It translates to CASSFYRGSSYEQYF.

CDR3 loop: CASSLVSGTSEHNEQFF. DNA for the CDR3: TGTGCCAGCAGCTTAGTAAGTGGGACTAGCGAGCACAATGAGCAGTTCTTC. V usage is TRBV7-9 and J usage is TRBJ2-1; 10 bases match TRBD2. This CDR3 comprises 17 residues. The V segment lost 1 base and the J segment 5 bases; nucleotides outside the gene matches: 8. Per germline, CDR1 SEHNR and CDR2 FQNEAQ (reference sequence).

The chain combines TRBV4-1 with TRBJ2-6; D remains ambiguous. This CDR3 has 16 amino acids. V was cut by 0 bases and J by 2 bases, with 8 bases left in between. Germline assignment: CDR1 MGHRA and CDR2 YSYEKL. The CDR3 here is CASSQDRTPGANVLTF. CDR3 in DNA: TGCGCCAGCAGCCAAGATCGGACCCCTGGGGCCAACGTCCTGACTTTC.

The V gene is TRBV7-6, the J gene TRBJ2-1; tentative D call: TRBD2 (6 bases). V lost 4 bases and J 7 bases, leaving 20 bases between the germline ends. Germline assignment: CDR1 SGHVS and CDR2 FNYEAQ. The CDR3 is made up of 16 amino acids. The CDR3 loop is CASSSESGLPINEQFF. CDR3 bases: TGTGCCAGCAGCTCCGAGTCGGGACTGCCTATAAATGAGCAGTTCTTC.

The chain is built from TRBV2 and TRBJ2-1; 7 bases are a match to TRBD1. V shed 1 base, J shed 15 bases, and the junction held 3 bases outside the gene matches. Germline assignment: CDR1 SNHLY and CDR2 FYNNEI. The CDR3 consists of 11 residues. DNA of the CDR3: TGTGCCAGCAGTGAAGAGGGGGCTGTGTTCTTC. It is translated as CASSEEGAVFF.

CDR3: CASSQAPGLWDIQYF. In DNA, the CDR3 is TGCGCCAGCAGCCAAGCTCCGGGACTTTGGGACATTCAGTACTTC. The V call is TRBV4-1, the J call TRBJ2-4; tentatively, D is TRBD2 (6 bases). Germline V CDR1 and CDR2: MGHRA, YSYEKL. Between the trimmed V and J ends, which lost 1 base and 8 bases, there was a span of 15 bases. The CDR3 runs 15 residues.

This chain joins TRBV7-3 and TRBJ2-7; no clear D gene. Trimming stripped 5 bases from V and 5 bases from J, with 16 bases between. This CDR3 has 14 residues. CDR1 and CDR2 from the germline V gene are SGHTA and FQGTGA. The CDR3 nucleotides read TGTGCCAGCAGCCCCGGGTTGACCGGAGACGAGCAGTACTTC. Amino acids: CASSPGLTGDEQYF.

V usage is TRBV7-2 and J usage is TRBJ1-5; D ambiguous. The CDR3 has 15 amino acids. Looked up from germline, CDR1 is SGHTA and CDR2 is FQGNSA. V shed 1 base and J shed 0 bases, with 7 bases lying between them. CDR3 nucleotide sequence: TGTGCCAGCAGCTTAGAAGAGTATAGCAATCAGCCCCAGCATTTT. Amino acid sequence: CASSLEEYSNQPQHF.

V is TRBV27 and J is TRBJ1-4; no clear D gene. The germline gives CDR1 MNHEY, CDR2 SMNVEV (reference sequence). This CDR3 is built from 13 residues. The V and J ends lost 2 bases and 8 bases respectively, with 9 bases between them. The CDR3 nucleotides read TGTGCCAGCAGTTTACCAGGAGCCGAAAAACTGTTTTTT. Protein: CASSLPGAEKLFF. Full variable domain (outside the CDR3, taken from reference TRBV27 and TRBJ1-4): EAQVTQNPRYLITVTGKKLTVTCSQNMNHEYMSWYRQDPGLGLRQIYYSMNVEVTDKGDVPEGYKVSRKEKRNFPLILESPSPNQTSLYFCASSLPGAEKLFFGSGTQLSVL.